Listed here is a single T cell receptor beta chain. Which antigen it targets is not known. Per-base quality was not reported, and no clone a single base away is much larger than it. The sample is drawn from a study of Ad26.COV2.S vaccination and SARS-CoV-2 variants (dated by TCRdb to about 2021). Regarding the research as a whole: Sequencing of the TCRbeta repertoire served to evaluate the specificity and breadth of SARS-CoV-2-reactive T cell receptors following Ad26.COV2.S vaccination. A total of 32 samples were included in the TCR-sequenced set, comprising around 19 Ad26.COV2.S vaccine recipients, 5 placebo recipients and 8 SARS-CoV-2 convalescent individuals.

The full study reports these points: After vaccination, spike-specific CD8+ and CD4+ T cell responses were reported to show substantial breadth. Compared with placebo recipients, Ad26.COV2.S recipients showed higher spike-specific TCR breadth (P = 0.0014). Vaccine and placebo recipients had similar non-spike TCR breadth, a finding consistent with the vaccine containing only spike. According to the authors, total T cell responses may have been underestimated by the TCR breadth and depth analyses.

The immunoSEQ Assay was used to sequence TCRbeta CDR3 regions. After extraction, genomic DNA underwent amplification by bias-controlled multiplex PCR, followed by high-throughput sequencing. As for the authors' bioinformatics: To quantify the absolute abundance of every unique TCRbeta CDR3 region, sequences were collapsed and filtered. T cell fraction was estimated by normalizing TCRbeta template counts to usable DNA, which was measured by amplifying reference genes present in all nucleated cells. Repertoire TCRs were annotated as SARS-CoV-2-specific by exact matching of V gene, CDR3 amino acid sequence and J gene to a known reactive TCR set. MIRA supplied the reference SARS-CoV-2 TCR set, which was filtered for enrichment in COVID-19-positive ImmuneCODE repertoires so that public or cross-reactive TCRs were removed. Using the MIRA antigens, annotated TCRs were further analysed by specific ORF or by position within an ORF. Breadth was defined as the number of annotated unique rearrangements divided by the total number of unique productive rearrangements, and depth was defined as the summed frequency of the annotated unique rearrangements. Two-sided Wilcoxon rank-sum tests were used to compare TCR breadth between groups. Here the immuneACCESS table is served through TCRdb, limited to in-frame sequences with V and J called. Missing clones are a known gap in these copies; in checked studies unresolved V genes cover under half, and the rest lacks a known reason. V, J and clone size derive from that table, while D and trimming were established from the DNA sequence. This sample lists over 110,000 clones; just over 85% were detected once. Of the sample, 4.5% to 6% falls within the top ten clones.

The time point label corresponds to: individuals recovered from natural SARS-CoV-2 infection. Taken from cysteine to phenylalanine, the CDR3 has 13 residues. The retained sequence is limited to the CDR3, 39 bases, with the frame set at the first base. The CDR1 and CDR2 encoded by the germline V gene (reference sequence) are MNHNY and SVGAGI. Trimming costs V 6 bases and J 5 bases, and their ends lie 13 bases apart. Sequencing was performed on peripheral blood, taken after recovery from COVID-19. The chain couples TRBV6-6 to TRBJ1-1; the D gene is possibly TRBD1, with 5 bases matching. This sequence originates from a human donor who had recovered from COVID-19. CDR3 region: CASRSQGHTEAFF. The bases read TGTGCCAGCAGGAGTCAGGGTCATACTGAAGCTTTCTTT.